This entry lists 22 T cell receptor beta chains sequenced from one sample in a study of blood T cells in healthy people across ages. A second PCR of about 7 to 12 cycles used a sample-barcoded 5' primer and a J-beta primer mix. One entry per CDR3 protein results from TCRdb running MiXCR on the 5' RACE reads. Of approximately 600,000 distinct CDR3 sequences listed, under 70% were seen once; the top ten hold around 37%. The sequenced material came from blood. The origin of the receptors is a man in his 60s in good health.

The chain is built from TRBV7-9 and TRBJ2-7; no firm D call. The CDR3 has 12 residues. Germline V gene data show CDR1 as SEHNR and CDR2 as FQNEAQ (reference sequence). V shed 5 bases and J shed 2 bases, with 7 bases lying between them. CDR3 DNA: TGTGCCAGCAGCATGACCGCCTACGAGCAGTACTTC. Protein: CASSMTAYEQYF.

This clonotype came up a few times. This chain connects TRBV20-1 to TRBJ2-1; D remains unclear. The CDR3 has 15 residues. Trimming took 3 bases from V and 1 from J, leaving 13 bases between them. CDR1 is DFQATT, CDR2 SNEGSKA, per germline (reference sequence). The CDR3 bases are TGCAGTGCTAGTAGAGGTCAGAGTTCCTACAATGAGCAGTTCTTC. Protein: CSASRGQSSYNEQFF.

The gene calls are TRBV7-2 and TRBJ2-7, with D hard to call. With 2 bases removed from V and 2 bases from J, the gap between germline ends came to 7 bases. CDR1 SGHTA and CDR2 FQGNSA come from the germline V gene. This CDR3 is 13 amino acids long. The CDR3 DNA reads TGTGCCAGCAGCTTATGGATAACCTACGAGCAGTACTTC. This gives the protein CASSLWITYEQYF.

The V gene is TRBV6-1, the J gene TRBJ1-2, with TRBD1 identical over 7 bases. Germline trimming cut 7 bases from V and 4 bases from J; bases unmatched to any gene: 18. The CDR3 sequence is 17 residues long. The germline gives CDR1 MNHNS, CDR2 SASEGT. Written as DNA, the CDR3 is TGTGCCAGCACCGAGGGGGCAGGGGCCAACTCCCCCTATGGCTACACCTTC. Protein product: CASTEGAGANSPYGYTF.

In DNA form, the CDR3 reads TGTGCCAGCAGCGAACGGACAGCCCCTAACTATGGCTACACCTTC. This encodes CASSERTAPNYGYTF. J is TRBJ1-2 and V is TRBV14, with a possible D match to TRBD1 (6 bases). Trimming stripped 5 bases from V and 0 bases from J, with 13 bases between. The length of the CDR3 is 15 residues. Per germline, CDR1 SGHDN and CDR2 FVKESK.

The sample holds a few counts of this clonotype. CDR3 in amino acids: CATSDATSLGADTQYF. For the CDR3, the DNA is TGTGCCACCAGTGATGCGACTAGTCTGGGCGCAGATACGCAGTATTTT. The chain combines TRBV24-1 with TRBJ2-3; D possibly corresponds to TRBD2 (6 bases). This CDR3 has 16 amino acids. Germline CDR1 KGHDR, CDR2 SFDVKD. V dropped 3 bases and J dropped 4 bases, with 16 bases sitting between them.

CDR3 nucleotides: TGCAGCGTTGATGTATCGGGAGGGAATGAGCAGTACTTC. Translation: CSVDVSGGNEQYF. The chain is built from TRBV29-1 and TRBJ2-5, with 8 bases identical to TRBD2. V dropped 3 bases and J dropped 11; count of bases not matched to a gene: 11. Germline values: CDR1 SQVTM, CDR2 ANQGSEA. There are 13 residues in the CDR3.

The CDR3 nucleotides are TGTGCCACCAGCAGAGGGTTGAGTAACCCTCCGAACACTGAAGCTTTCTTT. Its protein is CATSRGLSNPPNTEAFF. This chain connects TRBV15 to TRBJ1-1; D not certain. Looked up from germline, CDR1 is LNHNV and CDR2 is YYDKDF (reference sequence). Trimming removed 1 base at V and 1 base at J, with 16 bases between. The CDR3 runs 17 residues.

V and J are TRBV7-2 and TRBJ2-5; TRBD2 agrees at 7 bases. V dropped 1 base and J dropped 5; count of bases not matched to a gene: 4. Germline V lookup: CDR1 SGHTA, CDR2 FQGNSA. The CDR3 loop spans 14 amino acids. CDR3 sequence reads: CASSLELALETQYF. CDR3 DNA: TGTGCCAGCAGCTTAGAACTAGCGTTGGAGACCCAGTACTTC.

V is TRBV5-1 and J is TRBJ2-5; D is ambiguous. The ends were cut back, 0 bases at V and 7 bases at J, with 10 bases in the middle. Looked up from germline, CDR1 is SGHRS and CDR2 is YFSETQ. CDR3 length: 13 amino acids. The CDR3, as DNA: TGCGCCAGCAGCTTGGAGGTGGGATGGACCCAGTACTTC. Translating it yields CASSLEVGWTQYF.

V is TRBV19 and J is TRBJ2-6; 10 bases align to TRBD1. The CDR3 is 17 amino acids. The V gene's germline CDR1 is LNHDA and CDR2 SQIVND (reference sequence). The V and J ends lost 7 bases and 0 bases, in that order; junction bases with no gene match: 6. CDR3 sequence reads: CASTKGTGVSGANVLTF. In DNA, the CDR3 is TGTGCCAGTACTAAGGGGACAGGGGTCTCTGGGGCCAACGTCCTGACTTTC.

A word on this clonotype: One end of the junction fails to match germline, which may point to a read error. The chain recombines TRBV4-1 with TRBJ2-2, with a tentative D call TRBD2 (5 bases). The CDR3 is 18 amino acids. Germline CDR1 MGHRA, CDR2 YSYEKL. The CDR3 reads CVSSQGLRRTANTGELFF. CDR3 coding DNA: TGCGTCAGCAGCCAAGGTCTCCGGAGGACCGCGAACACCGGGGAGCTGTTTTTT.

V gene TRBV10-3 combines with J gene TRBJ2-1; D ambiguous. Trimming stripped 0 bases from V and 6 bases from J, with 9 bases between. The CDR3 is 14 residues long. Germline lookup yields CDR1 ENHRY and CDR2 SYGVKD. The CDR3 coding sequence is TGTGCCATCAGTGAGTCGACTTTTCCCAATGAGCAGTTCTTC. This sequence encodes CAISESTFPNEQFF.

V usage is TRBV29-1 and J usage is TRBJ2-3; TRBD2 agrees at 7 bases. Germline CDR1 reads SQVTM; CDR2 reads ANQGSEA. The CDR3 consists of 13 residues. V lost 7 bases to trimming and J lost 0 bases; unmatched junction nucleotides: 4. DNA of the CDR3: TGCAGCGGTACTAGCGAGAGCACAGATACGCAGTATTTT. It is translated as CSGTSESTDTQYF.

This clonotype was seen only once. The chain combines TRBV3-1 with TRBJ2-7, with TRBD2 matching over 9 bases. The length of the CDR3 is 16 residues. Germline-derived CDR1 and CDR2 are LGHDT and YNNKEL (reference sequence). V dropped 0 bases and J dropped 4; count of bases not matched to a gene: 7. Written as DNA, the CDR3 is TGTGCCAGCAGCCAAGATCTTAATAGCGGGGGATACGAGCAGTACTTC. As protein: CASSQDLNSGGYEQYF.

This clonotype was found a few times. The CDR3 DNA reads TGCGCCAGCAGCCAAGATCCCCAGGGGATGGACATTCAGTACTTC. Its translation: CASSQDPQGMDIQYF. This chain uses TRBV4-1 with TRBJ2-4, with a tentative D call TRBD1 (6 bases). CDR1 and CDR2 (germline): MGHRA, YSYEKL. Trimming took 0 bases from V and 8 from J, leaving 14 bases between them. This CDR3 spans 15 amino acids.

Only a few counts were recorded for this clonotype. The chain employs TRBV29-1 and TRBJ2-5, with TRBD2 as a possible D gene (7 bases). V lost 0 bases, J lost 3 bases, and 14 bases lay in between. Germline V lookup: CDR1 SQVTM, CDR2 ANQGSEA. This CDR3 is built from 15 residues. The CDR3, as DNA: TGCAGCGTTGAAGATCTAGGGGGGGGAAAAGAGACCCAGTACTTC. Its translation: CSVEDLGGGKETQYF. The full variable domain, its missing parts supplied by reference TRBV29-1 and TRBJ2-5, is SAVISQKPSRDICQRGTSLTIQCQVDSQVTMMFWYRQQPGQSLTLIATANQGSEATYESGFVIDKFPISRPNLTFSTLTVSNMSPEDSSIYLCSVEDLGGGKETQYFGPGTRLLVL.

This chain joins TRBV25-1 and TRBJ2-3; a weak D match, TRBD2 (5 bases). There are 13 residues in the CDR3. Germline loops: CDR1 MGHDK, CDR2 SYGVNS. Trimming took 0 bases from V and 6 from J, leaving 7 bases between them. The CDR3: CASSEYGSDTQYF. The CDR3 DNA follows: TGTGCCAGCAGTGAATATGGGAGTGATACGCAGTATTTT.

The chain combines TRBV14 with TRBJ2-1, with D hard to call. The germline gives CDR1 SGHDN, CDR2 FVKESK. V dropped 4 bases and J dropped 12 bases, with 19 bases sitting between them. This CDR3 comprises 14 residues. The CDR3, as DNA: TGTGCCAGCAGCCTAGATAGCCCTTACGGTGTGCAGTTCTTC. Amino acid sequence: CASSLDSPYGVQFF.

This chain uses TRBV4-1 with TRBJ2-7; 10 bases are a match to TRBD1. Per germline, CDR1 MGHRA and CDR2 YSYEKL. The CDR3 totals 16 residues. V was pared by 6 bases and J by 0 bases, with 8 bases of the junction left unmatched. The CDR3 DNA follows: TGCGCCAGCAGGCAGACAGGGGGCCTAAGCTCCTACGAGCAGTACTTC. Protein product: CASRQTGGLSSYEQYF.

This clonotype was observed a single time. The J gene is TRBJ1-1, the V gene TRBV20-1; D gene unclear. The CDR3 runs to 13 residues. V was shortened by 6 bases and J by 0 bases, with 11 bases between the two germline ends. CDR1 DFQATT and CDR2 SNEGSKA come from the germline V gene (reference sequence). The CDR3 DNA reads as TGCAGTGCAGCAGAGGTACTGAACACTGAAGCTTTCTTT. This encodes CSAAEVLNTEAFF.

This clonotype occurred once. The chain couples TRBV7-8 to TRBJ2-5; the D gene could be TRBD1 or TRBD2 (6 bases each). Germline assignment: CDR1 SGHVS and CDR2 FQNEAQ. The CDR3 covers 16 residues. V was clipped by 5 bases and J by 5 bases, with 21 bases between them. CDR3 region: CASSPGEQGRGETQYF. DNA of the CDR3: TGTGCCAGCAGCCCGGGAGAACAGGGCCGAGGGGAGACCCAGTACTTC.